This T cell receptor (beta chain) comes out of a study of blood T cell repertoires in COVID-19. Study summary: The United States, Italy and Spain provided the acute and convalescent COVID-19 samples. PBMCs, B-cell-depleted T cells, or T cells were the source of the cDNA or gDNA that made up the material.

Original data processing: Reference gene primer amplification gave nucleated cell count estimates. The table came from immunoSEQ multiplex PCR; TCRdb's copy has only in-frame clones and leaves some out. For V, J and clone size, that table is used; D and trimming come from the DNA. The table has about 59,000 clones, about nine tenths seen once; the top ten hold around 9%. Germline CDR1 and CDR2: SGDLS and YYNGEE. The CDR3 is 14 residues long. Trimming left V 2 bases short and J 5 bases short, with 8 bases between. This sequence originates from a human donor in a cohort sampled during active COVID-19. The chain combines TRBV9 with TRBJ1-6; a weak D match, TRBD1 (6 bases). Sequencing used peripheral blood. The DNA for the CDR3 is TGTGCCAGCAGCGTGGACAGAAATAATTCACCCCTCCACTTT. It is translated as CASSVDRNNSPLHF.